These T cell receptor beta chains were read from a single sample in a study of memory CD4+ T cells and cytomegalovirus serostatus. Only in-frame clones appear in the TCRdb table, and some are missing; sequencing was by immunoSEQ multiplex PCR. The sample holds approximately 42,000 clones; 79% are singletons and the top ten take around 1.1%. The sequenced sample was memory CD4+ T cells from blood. All receptors derive from an adult in good health and CMV-seronegative. The CDR3 runs from the conserved cysteine through the conserved F or W. A D gene is named only where the DNA matches it firmly. Some rows have no size entry. The others give once, few or many, or a class for an expanded clone.

>NA|TRBD1|TRBV4-1|TRBJ2-3
CASSATDRGTDTQYF
TGCGCCAGCAGTGCCACGGACAGGGGAACAGATACGCAGTATTTT
>NA|NA|TRBV14|TRBJ1-2
CASSQGQHYGYTF
TGTGCCAGCAGCCAAGGACAGCACTATGGCTACACCTTC
>NA|TRBD2|TRBV7-2|TRBJ2-1
CASSLGLAGTSEQFF
TGTGCCAGCAGCTTAGGACTAGCGGGAACCAGTGAGCAGTTCTTC
>NA|NA|TRBV2|TRBJ1-1
CASSDSLAAVTEAFF
TGTGCCAGCAGTGACTCGTTGGCAGCCGTTACTGAAGCTTTCTTT
>NA|NA|TRBV15|TRBJ1-5
CATSTQGSNQPQHF
TGTGCCACCAGCACCCAGGGAAGCAATCAGCCCCAGCATTTT
>NA|TRBD1|TRBV2|TRBJ1-4
CASSAWSARGQEKLFF
TGTGCCAGCAGTGCCTGGTCTGCCAGGGGGCAGGAAAAACTGTTTTTT
>NA|NA|TRBV30|TRBJ2-5
CAWSDPAVLQETQYF
TGTGCCTGGAGTGACCCAGCAGTCCTCCAAGAGACCCAGTACTTC
>once|TRBD1|TRBV6-5|TRBJ1-2
CASRAGTVYGYTF
TGTGCCAGCAGGGCCGGGACAGTCTATGGCTACACCTTC
>NA|TRBD1|TRBV11-3|TRBJ2-7
CASTQGAGTSYEQYF
TGTGCCAGCACCCAGGGGGCAGGAACTTCCTACGAGCAGTACTTC
>NA|NA|TRBV5-5|TRBJ2-5
CASSFGPTETQYF
TGTGCCAGCAGTTTCGGACCGACGGAGACCCAGTACTTC
>NA|NA|TRBV18|TRBJ2-4
CASSPSEAKNIQYF
TGTGCCAGCTCACCATCGGAAGCCAAAAACATTCAGTACTTC
>NA|NA|TRBV29-1|TRBJ2-5
CSTVGIQETQYF
TGCAGCACTGTGGGCATTCAAGAGACCCAGTACTTC
>NA|TRBD2|TRBV18|TRBJ2-1
CASSPPAGLAGNEQFF
TGTGCCAGCTCACCACCGGCGGGACTAGCAGGCAATGAGCAGTTCTTC
>NA|NA|TRBV19|TRBJ2-2
CASSIEGAVTGELFF
TGTGCCAGTAGTATCGAAGGGGCGGTCACCGGGGAGCTGTTTTTT
>NA|TRBD1|TRBV18|TRBJ1-5
CASSPPDRYNQPQHF
TGTGCCAGCTCACCTCCGGACAGGTACAATCAGCCCCAGCATTTT
>NA|TRBD2|TRBV7-9|TRBJ2-1
CASSLTPGLAGAGYNEQFF
TGTGCCAGCAGCTTAACTCCGGGACTAGCGGGAGCGGGGTACAATGAGCAGTTCTTC
>NA|NA|TRBV7-3|TRBJ1-1
CASSLGGQNTEAFF
TGTGCCAGCAGCTTAGGGGGTCAGAACACTGAAGCTTTCTTT
>NA|NA|TRBV30|TRBJ1-4
CAWSVVQGPNEKLFF
TGTGCCTGGAGTGTCGTGCAGGGCCCTAATGAAAAACTGTTTTTT
>NA|NA|TRBV7-2|TRBJ1-5
CASGRRVNQPQHF
TGTGCCAGCGGCCGGCGGGTGAATCAGCCCCAGCATTTT
>NA|NA|TRBV7-3|TRBJ2-1
CASSLTGSLPGNEQFF
TGTGCCAGCAGCTTAACCGGGTCACTCCCGGGGAATGAGCAGTTCTTC
>NA|TRBD1|TRBV18|TRBJ2-6
CASSPAGQGITGANVLTF
TGTGCCAGCTCACCCGCCGGACAGGGGATTACTGGGGCCAACGTCCTGACTTTC
>NA|NA|TRBV6-5|TRBJ2-5
CASSGEETQYF
TGTGCCAGCAGTGGGGAAGAGACCCAGTACTTC
>few|NA|TRBV12-5|TRBJ2-3
CASEGVTDTQYF
TGTGCCTCGGAGGGGGTCACAGATACGCAGTATTTT
>NA|NA|TRBV7-2|TRBJ1-3
CASSFRQVNTIYF
TGTGCCAGCAGCTTCAGACAGGTCAACACCATATATTTT
>NA|NA|TRBV27|TRBJ2-1
CASYPRLGFNEQFF
TGTGCCAGCTATCCTCGCTTGGGATTCAATGAGCAGTTCTTC
>NA|NA|TRBV6-4|TRBJ2-7
CASSPRGGSYEQYF
TGTGCCAGCAGTCCAAGGGGGGGCTCCTACGAGCAGTACTTC
>NA|NA|TRBV7-6|TRBJ2-1
CASSLGHNEQFF
TGTGCCAGCAGCTTGGGACACAATGAGCAGTTCTTC
>once|NA|TRBV6-1|TRBJ2-5
CASSSGSGGRETQYF
TGTGCCAGCAGTTCCGGGTCCGGGGGACGGGAGACCCAGTACTTC
>NA|TRBD1|TRBV6-1|TRBJ2-7
CASSEDRTLTRQYF
TGTGCCAGCAGTGAGGACAGGACGCTTACGAGGCAGTACTTC
>NA|TRBD1|TRBV28|TRBJ1-1
CASRDRVRNTEAFF
TGTGCCAGCAGGGACAGGGTGAGGAACACTGAAGCTTTCTTT
>NA|TRBD2|TRBV11-1|TRBJ2-1
CASSFGSGSGDEQFF
TGTGCCAGCAGCTTCGGTAGCGGGAGTGGCGATGAGCAGTTCTTC
>NA|TRBD1|TRBV19|TRBJ2-1
CASSIAGQGHNEQFF
TGTGCCAGTAGTATAGCGGGACAGGGTCACAATGAGCAGTTCTTC
>few|NA|TRBV6-6|TRBJ1-4
CASTLKSATNEKLFF
TGTGCCAGCACCCTTAAAAGTGCAACTAATGAAAAACTGTTTTTT
>NA|NA|TRBV21-1|TRBJ2-7
CASSKSWDHSSYEQYF
TGTGCCAGCAGCAAAAGTTGGGACCATAGCTCCTACGAGCAGTACTTC
>NA|TRBD1|TRBV10-3|TRBJ2-7
CAITRQGEGEQYF
TGTGCCATCACCCGCCAGGGGGAAGGCGAGCAGTACTTC
>few|NA|TRBV14|TRBJ1-1
CASSQDWVTEAFF
TGTGCCAGCAGCCAAGATTGGGTCACTGAAGCTTTCTTT
>once|TRBD1|TRBV2|TRBJ1-5
CASRGTGGNQPQHF
TGTGCCAGCAGAGGGACAGGCGGCAATCAGCCCCAGCATTTT
>NA|NA|TRBV2|TRBJ1-1
CASSVGRTNTEAFF
TGTGCCAGCAGTGTGGGTCGGACGAACACTGAAGCTTTCTTT
>few|TRBD1|TRBV6-1|TRBJ2-7
CASSRQGLGDEQYF
TGTGCCAGCAGTAGACAGGGGCTTGGCGACGAGCAGTACTTC
>NA|TRBD1|TRBV7-2|TRBJ1-1
CASSLHGQGLTEAFF
TGTGCCAGCAGCTTACACGGACAGGGCCTTACTGAAGCTTTCTTT
>NA|NA|TRBV9|TRBJ2-7
CASSPRGTSSYEQYF
TGTGCCAGCAGCCCCCGTGGTACCAGCTCCTACGAGCAGTACTTC
>NA|TRBD2|TRBV11-2|TRBJ2-7
CASSLAGTSIYEQYF
TGTGCCAGCAGCTTAGCAGGGACTAGTATCTACGAGCAGTACTTC
>NA|NA|TRBV2|TRBJ1-1
CASSEARGNTEAFF
TGTGCCAGCAGTGAAGCCAGGGGGAACACTGAAGCTTTCTTT
>NA|NA|TRBV6-1|TRBJ1-1
CASSEASRANTEAFF
TGTGCCAGCAGTGAAGCCTCCAGGGCGAACACTGAAGCTTTCTTT
>NA|NA|TRBV7-9|TRBJ1-1
CASSLAGVTEAFF
TGTGCCAGCAGCTTAGCCGGGGTAACTGAAGCTTTCTTT
>NA|NA|TRBV29-1|TRBJ1-2
CSVGTGTINGYTF
TGCAGCGTGGGGACCGGGACCATAAACGGCTACACCTTC
>NA|NA|TRBV19|TRBJ1-3
CASTPRRIDSGNTIYF
TGTGCCAGTACCCCAAGGAGGATCGACTCTGGAAACACCATATATTTT
>NA|TRBD2|TRBV7-6|TRBJ2-7
CASSPWTGTSGAYEQYF
TGTGCCAGCAGCCCGTGGACCGGGACTAGCGGCGCCTACGAGCAGTACTTC
>NA|NA|TRBV10-3|TRBJ2-1
CAARGGSERSSYNEQFF
TGTGCCGCCAGGGGGGGTAGCGAGCGAAGCTCCTACAATGAGCAGTTCTTC
>NA|NA|TRBV11-3|TRBJ2-7
CASSLRGATYEQYF
TGTGCCAGCAGCTTAAGGGGCGCGACCTACGAGCAGTACTTC
>NA|TRBD2|TRBV6-5|TRBJ2-7
CASGGDEQYF
TGTGCCAGCGGGGGGGACGAGCAGTACTTC
>NA|NA|TRBV11-2|TRBJ1-2
CASAPLRRVNYGYTF
TGTGCCAGCGCTCCCCTCAGGAGAGTTAACTATGGCTACACCTTC
>once|NA|TRBV19|TRBJ2-2
CASSIALPGELFF
TGTGCCAGTAGTATAGCTTTACCAGGGGAGCTGTTTTTT